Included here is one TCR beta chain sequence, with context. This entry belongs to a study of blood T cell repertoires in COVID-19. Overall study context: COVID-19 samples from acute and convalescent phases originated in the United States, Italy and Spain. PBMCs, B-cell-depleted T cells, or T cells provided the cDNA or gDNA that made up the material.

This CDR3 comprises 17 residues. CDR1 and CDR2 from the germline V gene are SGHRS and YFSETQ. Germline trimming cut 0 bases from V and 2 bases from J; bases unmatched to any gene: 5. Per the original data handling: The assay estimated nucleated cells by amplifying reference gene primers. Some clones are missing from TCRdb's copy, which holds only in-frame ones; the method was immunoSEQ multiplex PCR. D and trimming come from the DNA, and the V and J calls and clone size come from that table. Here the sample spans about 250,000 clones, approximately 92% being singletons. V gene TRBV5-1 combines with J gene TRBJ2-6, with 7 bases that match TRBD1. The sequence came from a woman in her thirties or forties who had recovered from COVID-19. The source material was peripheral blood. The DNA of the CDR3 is TGCGCCAGCAGCTTGGGACAGGGTAACCCTGGGGCCAACGTCCTGACTTTC. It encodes CASSLGQGNPGANVLTF.